The clone carrying this TCR beta chain was picked up one time. This specimen comes from a study of blood T cell repertoires in COVID-19. With V trimmed by 5 bases and J by 10 bases, 6 bases remained unmatched. The germline gives CDR1 SGHRS, CDR2 YFSETQ. The CDR3 consists of 13 residues. The table came from immunoSEQ multiplex PCR; TCRdb's copy has only in-frame clones and leaves some out. This sample carries 130,000 or so clones, approximately 68% of them seen once, and the ten largest clones take approximately 2%. The V call is TRBV5-1, the J call TRBJ1-2, with TRBD1 identical over 12 bases. The TCR was taken from a woman aged 70-85 years with acute or convalescent COVID-19. The sequenced sample consisted of peripheral blood. This CDR3 reads CASSWDRGLDYTF. The CDR3, as DNA: TGCGCCAGCAGTTGGGACAGGGGGCTTGACTACACCTTC.